This T cell receptor beta chain was documented in a study of blood T cell repertoires in COVID-19 (dated by TCRdb to 2019 to 2021). In the study overall: Samples from collaborators originated in the United States, Italy and Spain and spanned both the acute and convalescent phases of COVID-19. The prospective study material was composed of cDNA or gDNA derived from T cells, B-cell-depleted T cells, or PBMCs. Deeply sampled blood TCRbeta repertoires from subjects exposed to, actively infected with, or recovered from COVID-19 were included in the dataset. The repertoires were released in a freely available public database intended as a resource for research on the immune response to SARS-CoV-2. HLA class I and class II types, where available, came from metadata supplied by the sample provider rather than from assay-based typing. The sample metadata nearly always contained a de-identified subject ID, COVID-19 status, age in years and sex. The samples were drawn from the first 160 participants of the ongoing ImmuneRACE study and from under 1,500 subjects provided by 6 global collaborators.

Enrolling through a virtual design, the prospective study's participants ranged in age from roughly 18 to 89 years and lived across 20 to 30 United States geographic areas. In the prospective study, cohorts were assigned on the basis of participant-reported clinical history obtained from a screening survey and a study questionnaire. Exposed participants had been in contact, within 2 weeks of entering the study, with a person who had a PCR-confirmed or clinician-diagnosed case of COVID-19. Mobile phlebotomists in the prospective study collected whole blood, serum and a nasopharyngeal or oropharyngeal swab from every participant. Additional blood draws and questionnaires over an approximately 2-month period could optionally be provided by prospective study participants. Before DNA extraction, prospective study blood samples were shipped either frozen or at room temperature. TCRbeta CDR3 regions were amplified from genomic DNA by means of the immunoSEQ Assay, a bias-controlled multiplex PCR. In the authors' own workflow: Within the assay, amplification of reference gene primers was used to estimate how many nucleated cells each sample contained. To quantify the absolute abundance of each unique TCRbeta CDR3 rearrangement, sequence reads were collapsed and filtered. For each sample, productive Simpson clonality was calculated by taking the square root of Simpson's diversity index across productive rearrangements. TCRdb took over this immuneACCESS table, retaining in-frame rearrangements with V and J assigned. Such tables are incomplete; in checked studies, under half of the missing clones stem from an unresolved V gene, and the remainder is unexplained. For V, J and clone size, that table is used; D and trimming come from the DNA. A total of about 430,000 clones appear in this sample, roughly 90% of them only once. The ten largest make up approximately 1.5% of the sample.

Overall study results and their limits: Clinical and demographic metadata were provided uncurated, with the amount varying by source and participant.

Including the terminal cysteine and phenylalanine, the CDR3 comprises 15 residues. Only the CDR3 DNA stays, 45 bases, in frame from base 1. According to the germline V gene (reference sequence), CDR1 reads WNHNN and CDR2 reads SYGVQD. Trimmed from V: 7 bases; trimmed from J: 0 bases; junction bases lacking a gene match: 6. Comment on this clone: What this receptor recognizes is not known. One base away there is no much larger clone; base qualities are not given.

Sequencing was done on a sample of PBMCs or T cells enriched from blood (not recorded which). The V and J segments used are TRBV10-1 and TRBJ2-3; 8 central nucleotides agree with TRBD1. The receptor's source is a woman between 18 and 29 years old who had been exposed to COVID-19. The DNA sequence is TGCGCCAGCAACCAAGACAGGGGCAGCACAGATACGCAGTATTTT. The translation is CASNQDRGSTDTQYF.